This T cell receptor beta chain was identified during a study of blood T cells in healthy people across ages. Across the whole study: Every two T cells gave about one barcoded beta molecule via template switching.

V lost 3 bases and J lost 5; bases outside the gene matches: 8. From germline, CDR1 is DFQATT and CDR2 SNEGSKA (reference sequence). This CDR3 is built from 15 residues. The authors ran a second PCR of about 6 to 11 cycles using a sample-barcoded 5' primer and a J-beta primer mix. Every cDNA was tagged by a template-switch adaptor with 12 random nucleotides. TCRdb independently ran MiXCR on the 5' RACE reads; one entry per CDR3 protein. The sample lists some 1.5 million distinct CDR3 sequences, roughly 43% occurring once. Healthy Russian Caucasian donors spanned ages about 6 to 90 years. The sequence was collected from a woman aged 18 to 35 in good health. Specimen: blood. The rearrangement uses TRBV20-1 and TRBJ2-5, with 11 bases that match TRBD2. The CDR3 sequence: CSARERTSGWETQYF. The CDR3 bases are TGCAGTGCTAGGGAGCGGACTAGCGGGTGGGAGACCCAGTACTTC.